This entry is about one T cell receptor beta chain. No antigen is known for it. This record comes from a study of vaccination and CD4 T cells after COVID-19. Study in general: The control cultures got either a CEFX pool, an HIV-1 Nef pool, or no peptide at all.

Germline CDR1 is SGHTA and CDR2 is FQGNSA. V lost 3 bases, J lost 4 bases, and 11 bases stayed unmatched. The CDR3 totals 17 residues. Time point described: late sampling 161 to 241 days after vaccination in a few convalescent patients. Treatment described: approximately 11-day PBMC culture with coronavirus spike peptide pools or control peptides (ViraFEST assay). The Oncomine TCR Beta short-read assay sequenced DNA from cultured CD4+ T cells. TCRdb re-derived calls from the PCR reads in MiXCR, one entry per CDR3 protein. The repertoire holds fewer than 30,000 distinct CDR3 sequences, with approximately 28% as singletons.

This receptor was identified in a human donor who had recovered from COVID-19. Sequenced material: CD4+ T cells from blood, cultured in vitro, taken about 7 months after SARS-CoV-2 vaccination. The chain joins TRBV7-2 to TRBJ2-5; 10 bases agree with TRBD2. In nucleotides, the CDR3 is TGTGCCAGCAGCTTTGGAATAGCGGGAGGTGTTGGAGAGACCCAGTACTTC. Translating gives CASSFGIAGGVGETQYF.